The clone carrying this TCR beta chain came up many times. Antigen: not known. This specimen comes from a study of regulatory T cells in long-lasting Graves disease. Regarding the study as a whole: Persistent cases favored TRBV28, TRBJ1-2 and TRBJ2-5. Lower TCR diversity characterized persistent Graves' patients relative to newly diagnosed patients.

CDR3 regions were amplified by Arm-PCR using iRepertoire HTBI primers to build TCR beta libraries. TCRdb redid the calling of the multiplex PCR reads with MiXCR, one entry per CDR3 protein. The sample lists some 470,000 distinct CDR3 sequences, about a fifth seen once, with less than 9% in the top ten. As for time point: persistent/refractory GD, antithyroid drugs over 5 years with positive TRAb. PBMCs provided the RNA from which the TCR library was made. In this cohort, patients came from an endocrinology department located in Xi'an, China. The CDR3 length is 16 residues. V was cut by 6 bases and J by 3 bases, with 18 bases left in between. CDR1 is LNHDA and CDR2 is SQIVND in the germline V gene (reference sequence).

Sequencing was performed on peripheral blood mononuclear cells (PBMCs), taken when the disease was refractory, from a patient treated with antithyroid drugs. The J gene is TRBJ1-5, the V gene TRBV19; no clear D. This TCR was sampled from a female donor with Graves disease. CDR3 DNA: TGTGCCAGTAGGGAGCTCTTAATCAAGGTCAATCAGCCCCAGCATTTT. This encodes CASRELLIKVNQPQHF.